The rows below give T cell receptor beta chains drawn from one sample of a study of blood T cell repertoires in COVID-19. TCRdb keeps only in-frame clones here, not all; method: immunoSEQ multiplex PCR. The sample has tens of thousands of clones, roughly 80% seen once; the top ten hold around 15%. The sequenced sample was peripheral blood. The receptors were gathered from an elderly woman with acute or convalescent COVID-19. Both conserved end residues are part of each CDR3. D genes are given only for firm matches. Clone sizes are given selectively: once, few, many, or a class where the clone is expanded.

cdr3_nt,cdr3_aa,j_call,v_call,cdr3_length,d_call,clone_size
TGTGCCAGCAGTTATACAGGGCGATCTAATGAAAAACTGTTTTTT,CASSYTGRSNEKLFF,TRBJ1-4,TRBV28,15,-,-
TGTGCCAGCAGTTCATATTCAGCTCAGGGGGCTACGCAGTTCTTC,CASSSYSAQGATQFF,TRBJ2-1,TRBV28,15,TRBD1,-
TGTGCCAGCAGCGAGACAGGGGGCCTGACTTCACCCCTCCACTTT,CASSETGGLTSPLHF,TRBJ1-6,TRBV6-5,15,TRBD1,-
TGTGCCACCAGTGATTTGCAACGGGTGGGGCAGTACTTC,CATSDLQRVGQYF,TRBJ2-7,TRBV24-1,13,-,-
TGTGCCAGCAGGATACAGGGGTTTGGCCCTGAAGCTTTCTTT,CASRIQGFGPEAFF,TRBJ1-1,TRBV27,14,TRBD1,few
TGTGCCAGCAGACCCGGAGACAGGGCCCGCAATCAGCCCCAGCATTTT,CASRPGDRARNQPQHF,TRBJ1-5,TRBV2,16,TRBD1,-
TGCGCCAGCGGAGACGGGTCGGTGCAGTATTTT,CASGDGSVQYF,TRBJ2-3,TRBV4-3,11,-,-
TGTGCCAGCAGTTACGGGACAGGGGAATCACCCCTCCACTTT,CASSYGTGESPLHF,TRBJ1-6,TRBV6-5,14,TRBD1,-
TGTGCCAGCAGCAAATACGGAGATACGCAGTATTTT,CASSKYGDTQYF,TRBJ2-3,TRBV11-3,12,-,-
TGTGCCAGCAGTTACCCGGGACAGTACGGGTCCTACGAGCAGTACTTC,CASSYPGQYGSYEQYF,TRBJ2-7,TRBV6-6,16,TRBD1,-
TGTGCCAGCAGCTTAGACAACAGCTACAATGAGCAGTTCTTC,CASSLDNSYNEQFF,TRBJ2-1,TRBV11-3,14,-,-
TGTGCTAGTGGTTTGTTTACGACAGGGTTAAGGGACACTGAAGCTTTCTTT,CASGLFTTGLRDTEAFF,TRBJ1-1,TRBV12-5,17,TRBD1,-
TGCAGCGTTGCCACCACCTACACAGATACGCAGTATTTT,CSVATTYTDTQYF,TRBJ2-3,TRBV29-1,13,-,once
TGTGCCATCAGTACGGACAGTATCTATGGCTACACCTTC,CAISTDSIYGYTF,TRBJ1-2,TRBV10-3,13,-,-
TGTGCCAGCAGCTTAACGGGGAGGACAGGGGGCTTAGAGACCCAGTACTTC,CASSLTGRTGGLETQYF,TRBJ2-5,TRBV7-3,17,TRBD1,-
TGTGCCAGCAGCGTAGTAGCAGGGGTATACAATGAGCAGTTCTTC,CASSVVAGVYNEQFF,TRBJ2-1,TRBV9,15,-,-
TGCGCCAGCAGTGACCGGGGGAACACTGAAGCTTTCTTT,CASSDRGNTEAFF,TRBJ1-1,TRBV10-2,13,-,few
TGTGCCAGCAGTTTAGGCGGAGGGGGGGGCGCTTATGGCTACACCTTC,CASSLGGGGGAYGYTF,TRBJ1-2,TRBV28,16,-,-
TGCAGCGTCGTATCAGGGGGCGCAGAGACCCAGTACTTC,CSVVSGGAETQYF,TRBJ2-5,TRBV29-1,13,TRBD1,-
TGTGCCAGCAGTTATACCACCGGGACAGGGGGCCTAAACACTGAAGCTTTCTTT,CASSYTTGTGGLNTEAFF,TRBJ1-1,TRBV6-2/TRBV6-3,18,TRBD1,-
TGTGCCAGCAGCCCCGGACAGGGGAACACTGAAGCTTTCTTT,CASSPGQGNTEAFF,TRBJ1-1,TRBV5-4,14,TRBD1,-
TGTGCCAGCAGTTTGCTGGCAGGGGGGTACGAGCAGTACTTC,CASSLLAGGYEQYF,TRBJ2-7,TRBV28,14,-,-
TGTGCCAGCAACTTCGGAGGGCTGAACACTGAAGCTTTCTTT,CASNFGGLNTEAFF,TRBJ1-1,TRBV2,14,-,-
TGTGCCAGCACGAACGGGGGGATCTTGAACACTGAAGCTTTCTTT,CASTNGGILNTEAFF,TRBJ1-1,TRBV28,15,-,-
TGTGCCAGCTCACCAGAGACAGGGGTTAGTCAGCCCCAGCATTTT,CASSPETGVSQPQHF,TRBJ1-5,TRBV18,15,TRBD1,-
TGTGCCAGCAGTTTGGGGCAGGGGTTCTTGTCGTCCGAGCAGTACTTC,CASSLGQGFLSSEQYF,TRBJ2-7,TRBV27,16,-,-
TGTGCCAGCAGCAGCTACAGCAGCAATCAGCCCCAGCATTTT,CASSSYSSNQPQHF,TRBJ1-5,TRBV7-2,14,-,medium-sized
TGCAGCGTCCGGTGGGGACAGGGAGTCACCGGGGAGCTGTTTTTT,CSVRWGQGVTGELFF,TRBJ2-2,TRBV29-1,15,TRBD1,once
TGCAGCGTTGAAGGCGTACAGGGTTTCACCTACGAGCAGTACTTC,CSVEGVQGFTYEQYF,TRBJ2-7,TRBV29-1,15,-,-
TGTGCCAGCAGCTCAGGGGGACAGCCCCAGCATTTT,CASSSGGQPQHF,TRBJ1-5,TRBV12-3/TRBV12-4,12,TRBD1,-
TGTGCCAGCAGCGCAACAGGGGCAAGGGGCAATCAGCCCCAGCATTTT,CASSATGARGNQPQHF,TRBJ1-5,TRBV11-1,16,TRBD1,-
TGTGCCAGCAGCTCCTACCCGGGGGGGATGGAGACCCAGTACTTC,CASSSYPGGMETQYF,TRBJ2-5,TRBV7-2,15,TRBD2,-
TGTGCCAGCAGTCCTACTAGGGGGGGCTCCTACGAGCAGTACTTC,CASSPTRGGSYEQYF,TRBJ2-7,TRBV28,15,-,-
TGTGCCAGCAGTCAAGATTCTAGCGGGTTCTACGAGCAGTACTTC,CASSQDSSGFYEQYF,TRBJ2-7,TRBV3-1/TRBV3-2,15,TRBD2,-
TGTGCCAGCAGCTGGACACGGACTAGCGGTAACACCGGGGAGCTGTTTTTT,CASSWTRTSGNTGELFF,TRBJ2-2,TRBV9,17,TRBD2,-
TGTGCCAGCAGCCTCGGACAGGGAAGGCAAGAGACCCAGTACTTC,CASSLGQGRQETQYF,TRBJ2-5,TRBV9,15,TRBD1,-
TGTGCCAGCAGTGTCTCCAGGGTTGAGAGCAATCAGCCCCAGCATTTT,CASSVSRVESNQPQHF,TRBJ1-5,TRBV6-1,16,-,-
TGTGCCACCAGCGCACAGGGGGCAGAAGGCTATGGCTACACCTTC,CATSAQGAEGYGYTF,TRBJ1-2,TRBV24-1,15,TRBD1,-
TGTGCCAGCAGCTTAGGCCAATTCGGACAGGGGGCAGGTGGCTACACCTTC,CASSLGQFGQGAGGYTF,TRBJ1-2,TRBV7-8,17,TRBD1,-
TGTGCCAGCAGCGCCGGGGAAGGGCCCCGGGAAGCTTTCTTT,CASSAGEGPREAFF,TRBJ1-1,TRBV2,14,-,-
TGTGCCAGCAGCTTCGGGGGTAGCAATCAGCCCCAGCATTTT,CASSFGGSNQPQHF,TRBJ1-5,TRBV5-4,14,-,-
TGTGCCAGTAGTATAAGACAGGTCGGAATCTCCATATATTTT,CASSIRQVGISIYF,TRBJ1-3,TRBV19,14,-,-
TGTGCCAGCAGCCCTACAGGGGATGCCCAAGAGACCCAGTACTTC,CASSPTGDAQETQYF,TRBJ2-5,TRBV7-2,15,TRBD1,-
TGTGCCAGCAGAGATAAACGACAGGGGACTTACAATGAGCAGTTCTTC,CASRDKRQGTYNEQFF,TRBJ2-1,TRBV5-4,16,TRBD1,-
TGCAGTGCTAGTGGGGACACAGGGGGCTCTCGGGAAAAACTGTTTTTT,CSASGDTGGSREKLFF,TRBJ1-4,TRBV20-1,16,TRBD1,-
TGTGCCAGCAGCCCCGAAGGGGGTGCACCCAATGAGCAGTTCTTC,CASSPEGGAPNEQFF,TRBJ2-1,TRBV6-5,15,-,-
TGTGCCAGCAGCTTAGATCCGGCGGGGCCGGGCAAAGAGACCCAGTACTTC,CASSLDPAGPGKETQYF,TRBJ2-5,TRBV11-2,17,-,-
TGTGCCAGCACTCTCTCGACTCCCTTTAGGGGGGAGCTGTTTTTT,CASTLSTPFRGELFF,TRBJ2-2,TRBV6-5,15,-,-
TGTGCCAGCAGCGCCCTAGCGGGGGTCGAGACCCAGTACTTC,CASSALAGVETQYF,TRBJ2-5,TRBV9,14,TRBD2,-
TGCGCCAGCAGCTCGACAAACAGGGTAGGGACCGGGGAGCTGTTTTTT,CASSSTNRVGTGELFF,TRBJ2-2,TRBV5-1,16,-,once
TGTGCCAGCTCACCACAGCTTTTGTGGGGGGACACTGAAGCTTTCTTT,CASSPQLLWGDTEAFF,TRBJ1-1,TRBV18,16,-,-
TGCGCCAGCAGCTTGGCCCTTTCAGGGGCGGGTACTGAAGCTTTCTTT,CASSLALSGAGTEAFF,TRBJ1-1,TRBV5-1,16,-,-
TGTGCCAGCAGCTGGACAGGGGTCGGCTACGAGCAGTACTTC,CASSWTGVGYEQYF,TRBJ2-7,TRBV13,14,TRBD1,-
TGTGCCAGCTCACCGGGGGGACGAGGGAGCTCCTACGAGCAGTACTTC,CASSPGGRGSSYEQYF,TRBJ2-7,TRBV18,16,-,-